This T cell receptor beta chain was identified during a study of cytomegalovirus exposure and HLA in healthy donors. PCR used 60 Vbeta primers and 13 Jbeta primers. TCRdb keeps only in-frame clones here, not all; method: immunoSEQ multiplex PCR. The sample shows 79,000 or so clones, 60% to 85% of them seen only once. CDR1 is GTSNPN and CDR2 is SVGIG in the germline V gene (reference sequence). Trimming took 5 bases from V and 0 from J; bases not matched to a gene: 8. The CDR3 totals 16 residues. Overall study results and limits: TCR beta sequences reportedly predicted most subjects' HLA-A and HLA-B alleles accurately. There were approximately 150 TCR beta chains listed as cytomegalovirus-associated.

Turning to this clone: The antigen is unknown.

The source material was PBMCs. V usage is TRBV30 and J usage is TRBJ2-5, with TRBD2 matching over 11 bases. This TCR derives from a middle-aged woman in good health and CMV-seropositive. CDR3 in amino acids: CAWAGTSGLYQETQYF. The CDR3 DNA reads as TGTGCCTGGGCCGGGACTAGCGGTTTGTACCAAGAGACCCAGTACTTC.